This T cell receptor beta chain was identified during a study of blood T cells in healthy people across ages. Sample donors were healthy Caucasian individuals that came from Russia, aged roughly 6 to 100. Primed by a sample-barcoded 5' primer and a J-beta primer mix, a second PCR proceeded for roughly 6 to 12 cycles. A single record per CDR3 protein comes from TCRdb applying MiXCR to the 5' RACE reads. The profile shows 450,000 to 600,000 distinct CDR3 sequences, roughly a quarter of them singletons. From germline, CDR1 is SGHNT and CDR2 YENEEA. The ends lost 6 bases at V and 5 bases at J; junction bases unmatched: 5. The CDR3 runs to 14 residues. A further study also used this sample, focusing on T cells of mothers and their children.

The sequenced material came from blood. The gene calls are TRBV11-3 and TRBJ2-1; TRBD2 aligns across 9 bases. The clonotype was recovered from a boy aged 2 to 10 in good health. The chain's CDR3 is CASSYSGRNNEQFF. CDR3 nucleotide sequence: TGTGCCAGCAGTTATAGCGGGAGAAACAATGAGCAGTTCTTC.